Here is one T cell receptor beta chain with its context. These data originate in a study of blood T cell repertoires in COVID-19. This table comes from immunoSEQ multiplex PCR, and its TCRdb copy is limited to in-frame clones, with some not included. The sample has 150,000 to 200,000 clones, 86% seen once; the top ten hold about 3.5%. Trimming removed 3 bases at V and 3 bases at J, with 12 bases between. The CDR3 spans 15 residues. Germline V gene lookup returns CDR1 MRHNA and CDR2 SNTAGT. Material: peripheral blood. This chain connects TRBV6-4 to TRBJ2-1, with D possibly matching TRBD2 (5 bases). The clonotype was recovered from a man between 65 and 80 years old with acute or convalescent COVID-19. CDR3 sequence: CASSEWGVGYNEQFF. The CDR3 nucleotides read TGTGCCAGCAGTGAGTGGGGAGTTGGCTACAATGAGCAGTTCTTC.